This T cell receptor (beta chain) was documented in a study of T cell responses to AZD1222 COVID-19 vaccine. Clones were read by immunoSEQ multiplex PCR, and TCRdb kept only the in-frame ones, dropping some. The sample contains tens of thousands of clones, roughly nine tenths of which appear only once. Concerning this clone: Antigen specificity is unknown.

Overall study findings and caveats: Sampled repertoires all dated from after the peak T cell response.

This CDR3 spans 13 amino acids. V lost 6 bases to trimming and J lost 2 bases; unmatched junction nucleotides: 4. Looked up from germline, CDR1 is LNHDA and CDR2 is SQIVND (reference sequence). The specimen was peripheral blood, collected on day 0 of AZD1222 vaccination. This receptor was obtained from an adult in good health. This chain links TRBV19 with TRBJ2-7; 7 bases agree with TRBD1. The CDR3 spells CASRAGTAYEQYF. CDR3 DNA: TGTGCCAGTAGGGCCGGGACAGCCTACGAGCAGTACTTC.